This T cell receptor (beta chain) was profiled in a study of blood T cells in healthy people across ages. Study-level findings and limits: TCR beta diversity per million T cells fell roughly linearly with age.

Caucasian, healthy and from Russia, the donors were aged between about 6 and 90. A second PCR, run for roughly 7 to 11 cycles, used a sample-barcoded 5' primer plus a J-beta primer mix. Using its own MiXCR run on the 5' RACE reads, TCRdb lists one record per CDR3 protein. In the table there are fewer than 900,000 distinct CDR3 sequences, roughly 47% of which are singletons. Of note for this clonotype: Its antigen is not identified.

CDR1 is SGHDN, CDR2 FVKESK, per germline. V was clipped by 8 bases and J by 0 bases, with 8 bases between them. This CDR3 has 12 residues. This clonotype was sampled from a woman aged 55-69 years in good health. The V gene is TRBV14, the J gene TRBJ2-7, with a weak D call TRBD2 (6 bases). What was sequenced was blood. The CDR3 region is CASGGTSYEQYF. The CDR3 DNA is TGTGCCAGCGGAGGGACCTCCTACGAGCAGTACTTC.